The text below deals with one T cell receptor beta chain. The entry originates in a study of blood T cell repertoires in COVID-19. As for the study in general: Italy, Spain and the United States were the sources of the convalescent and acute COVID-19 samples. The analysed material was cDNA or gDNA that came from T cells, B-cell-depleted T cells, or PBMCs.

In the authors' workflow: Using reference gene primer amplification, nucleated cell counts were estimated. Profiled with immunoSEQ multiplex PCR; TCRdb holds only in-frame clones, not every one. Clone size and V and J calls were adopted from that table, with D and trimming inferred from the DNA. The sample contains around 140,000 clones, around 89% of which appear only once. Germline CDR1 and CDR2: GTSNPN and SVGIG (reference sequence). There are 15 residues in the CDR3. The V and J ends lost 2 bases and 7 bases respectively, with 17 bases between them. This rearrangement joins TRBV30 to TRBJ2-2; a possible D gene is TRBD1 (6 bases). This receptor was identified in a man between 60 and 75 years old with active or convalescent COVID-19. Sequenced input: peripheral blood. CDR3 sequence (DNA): TGTGCCTGGAGTCGGCTGGGGAGAGGGGGCGGGGAGCTGTTTTTT. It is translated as CAWSRLGRGGGELFF.